Listed here are 29 T cell receptor beta chains from one sample, sequenced in a study of shared clonotypes between healthy human individuals. TCRdb keeps only in-frame clones here, not all; method: immunoSEQ multiplex PCR. In the table there are some 790,000 clones, roughly two thirds of which are singletons. The sequenced material came from memory CD4+ T cells sorted from blood. Subset: CD45RA-negative fraction. These receptors originate from a woman in her thirties in good health.

The chain employs TRBV10-3 and TRBJ2-3, with unresolved D. Trimming stripped 0 bases from V and 10 bases from J, with 14 bases between. Germline V gene data show CDR1 as ENHRY and CDR2 as SYGVKD. This CDR3 region has 14 residues. CDR3 region: CAISESGKGWSQYF. The CDR3 coding sequence is TGTGCCATCAGTGAGTCTGGGAAAGGGTGGTCGCAGTATTTT.

On this clone itself: Being one base from a much bigger clone, this may be a read error. The chain couples TRBV7-2 to TRBJ2-3; no firm D call. This CDR3 region has 15 residues. Trimming left V 1 base short and J 0 bases short, with 8 bases between. Germline assignment: CDR1 SGHTA and CDR2 FQGNSA. This CDR3 is CASSLGLLSTDTQYF. CDR3 bases: TGTGCCAGCAGCTTAGGGCTGTTAAGCACAGATACGCAGTATTTT.

The rearrangement links TRBV6-1 to TRBJ1-5, with D unclear. Trimming stripped 2 bases from V and 6 bases from J, with 17 bases between. The CDR3 spans 16 residues. Per germline, CDR1 MNHNS and CDR2 SASEGT. This CDR3 reads CASSEMWAGRGQPQHF. The CDR3 DNA reads TGTGCCAGCAGTGAAATGTGGGCCGGGCGGGGTCAGCCCCAGCATTTT.

This clone was seen only a few times. Other nucleotide sequences from this sample produce the same CDR3. V usage is TRBV21-1 and J usage is TRBJ2-7. TRBV21-1 is a pseudogene segment. CDR3 length equals 10 residues. This CDR3 reads CASSSYEQYF. In DNA form, the CDR3 reads TGTGCCAGCAGCAGCTACGAGCAGTACTTC.

The rearrangement joins TRBV5-1 to TRBJ2-3, with 7 bases that match TRBD1. Per germline, CDR1 SGHRS and CDR2 YFSETQ. V shed 7 bases and J 0 bases; nucleotides not matched to a gene: 2. This CDR3 region has 13 residues. The CDR3 coding sequence is TGCGCCAGCTGGACAGGCAGCACAGATACGCAGTATTTT. Protein sequence: CASWTGSTDTQYF.

This rearrangement joins TRBV7-2 to TRBJ2-1; 7 bases fit TRBD2. Germline V lookup: CDR1 SGHTA, CDR2 FQGNSA. The junction had 10 bases not matched to a gene; V was cut back by 3 bases and J by 5 bases. The CDR3 runs 16 residues. For the CDR3, the DNA is TGTGCCAGCAGCTTCCCACCCGGGAGGTTGGACAATGAGCAGTTCTTC. It translates to CASSFPPGRLDNEQFF.

This chain connects TRBV29-1 to TRBJ2-5, with 8 bases matching TRBD2. The V gene's germline CDR1 is SQVTM and CDR2 ANQGSEA. The CDR3 loop spans 12 amino acids. Trimming removed 7 bases from V and 5 bases from J; junction bases left unmatched: 6. CDR3 sequence reads: CSANRGGETQYF. For the CDR3, the DNA is TGCAGCGCCAATCGGGGGGGTGAGACCCAGTACTTC.

The chain has TRBV28 and TRBJ1-2; 7 positions match TRBD1. The CDR3 covers 14 residues. Germline loops: CDR1 MDHEN, CDR2 SYDVKM. The V gene end was trimmed by 6 bases and the J gene end by 5 bases; junction bases not matched to a gene: 9. The CDR3 nucleotides are TGTGCCAGCAGCCCAGGGGGGGAGGGGTATGGCTACACCTTC. This codes for CASSPGGEGYGYTF.

CDR3 amino acids: CASSEGSPSYNEQFF. The CDR3 DNA sequence: TGTGCCAGCAGTGAGGGTAGTCCCTCCTACAATGAGCAGTTCTTC. This sequence joins TRBV2 and TRBJ2-1; D gene unclear. Trimming left V 3 bases short and J 0 bases short, with 9 bases between. The CDR3 consists of 15 residues. CDR1 and CDR2 from the germline V gene are SNHLY and FYNNEI.

This clone was counted only a few times. The rearrangement joins TRBV7-9 to TRBJ2-2, with a weak D call TRBD2 (5 bases). CDR1 is SEHNR and CDR2 is FQNEAQ in the germline V gene (reference sequence). V lost 8 bases and J 1 base, leaving 14 bases between the germline ends. There are 15 residues in the CDR3. CDR3 sequence: CASGPRELNTGELFF. CDR3 nucleotides: TGTGCCAGCGGACCGAGGGAGTTGAACACCGGGGAGCTGTTTTTT.

The genes are TRBV5-8 and TRBJ2-4; no clear D. Germline assignment: CDR1 SGHTS and CDR2 YDEGEE. This CDR3 region has 15 residues. Trimming shortened V by 0 bases and J by 6 bases, and 13 bases separated the two germline ends. The CDR3 DNA follows: TGTGCCAGCAGCTTGGAGAAAGGGTTTGGAAACATTCAGTACTTC. Protein product: CASSLEKGFGNIQYF.

The chain employs TRBV5-6 and TRBJ2-7; 8 positions agree with TRBD1. Germline V lookup: CDR1 SGHDT, CDR2 YYEEEE. Unmatched junction bases numbered 15, after V lost 4 bases and J lost 6 bases. CDR3 length: 16 amino acids. The CDR3 sequence is CASSGPRTGIEREQYF. The CDR3 nucleotides read TGTGCCAGCAGCGGACCGAGGACAGGGATCGAACGCGAGCAGTACTTC.

V usage is TRBV5-4 and J usage is TRBJ2-3; 7 bases are a match to TRBD2. This CDR3 comprises 16 residues. Germline lookup yields CDR1 SGHNT and CDR2 YYREEE (reference sequence). Germline trimming cut 2 bases from V and 4 bases from J; bases unmatched to any gene: 10. The CDR3 nucleotides read TGTGCCAGCAGCTTACGGGCGGGAGTCGGCGCAGATACGCAGTATTTT. Its translation is CASSLRAGVGADTQYF.

This clone was found once. The chain couples TRBV5-8 to TRBJ1-5; D unclear. Per the germline V gene, CDR1 is SGHTS and CDR2 is YDEGEE. V was trimmed by 1 base and J by 3 bases, leaving 2 bases between them. The CDR3 extends over 12 amino acids. The CDR3 bases are TGTGCCAGCAGCTTGTACAATCAGCCCCAGCATTTT. Translated: CASSLYNQPQHF.

The chain uses TRBV29-1 and TRBJ1-2; 9 bases fit TRBD1. V was clipped by 5 bases and J by 13 bases; unmatched bases: 8. This CDR3 is built from 11 residues. Germline V gene lookup returns CDR1 SQVTM and CDR2 ANQGSEA. This CDR3 is CSVNLQGAGTF. The CDR3 DNA reads TGCAGCGTTAACCTACAGGGGGCTGGCACCTTC.

The chain recombines TRBV29-1 with TRBJ1-5; D is ambiguous. The length of the CDR3 is 15 residues. V lost 4 bases, J lost 3 bases, and 16 bases lay in between. The germline V gene encodes CDR1 SQVTM and CDR2 ANQGSEA. This CDR3 reads CSVVVSGMINQPQHF. In DNA form, the CDR3 reads TGCAGCGTTGTCGTTTCGGGGATGATCAATCAGCCCCAGCATTTT. The whole variable domain, filled in from reference TRBV29-1 and TRBJ1-5, reads SAVISQKPSRDICQRGTSLTIQCQVDSQVTMMFWYRQQPGQSLTLIATANQGSEATYESGFVIDKFPISRPNLTFSTLTVSNMSPEDSSIYLCSVVVSGMINQPQHFGDGTRLSIL.

The rearrangement joins TRBV5-1 to TRBJ2-6; tentatively, D is TRBD1 or TRBD2 (5 bases each). CDR3 length equals 15 residues. Trimming cost V 0 bases and J 4 bases, with 8 bases left between them. Germline CDR1 and CDR2: SGHRS and YFSETQ. CDR3 residues: CASSLGGAGANVLTF. The CDR3 region has the DNA TGCGCCAGCAGCTTGGGAGGGGCCGGGGCCAACGTCCTGACTTTC.

In this sample, this clone turned up a few times. The rearrangement links TRBV11-2 to TRBJ2-3, with D hard to call. Trimming pared 4 bases from V and 5 bases from J, leaving 4 bases between. CDR3 length: 11 amino acids. Germline lookup yields CDR1 SGHAT and CDR2 FQNNGV. The CDR3 DNA reads TGTGCCAGCAGCTCTCTAGATACGCAGTATTTT. Amino acid sequence: CASSSLDTQYF.

This clone was observed a few times. CDR3 nucleotides: TGTGCCAGTGGTTACTCCTACAATGAGCAGTTCTTC. It is translated as CASGYSYNEQFF. The V and J genes are TRBV5-4 and TRBJ2-1; no clear D gene. Trimming removed 8 bases from V and 0 bases from J, with 6 bases in between. Looked up from germline, CDR1 is SGHNT and CDR2 is YYREEE (reference sequence). The CDR3 runs to 12 residues.

As to this clone: One junction end disagrees with the germline gene, perhaps due to a read error. The chain uses TRBV19 and TRBJ2-1; 8 nucleotides line up with TRBD2. Germline loops: CDR1 LNHDA, CDR2 SQIVND (reference sequence). This CDR3 spans 14 amino acids. The CDR3 loop is CASRIAGIIGEQFF. DNA of the CDR3: TGTGCCAGTAGGATAGCGGGGATTATCGGGGAGCAGTTCTTC.

V and J are TRBV5-3 and TRBJ2-1; D gene unclear. TRBV5-3 is an ORF; its function is uncertain. V lost 0 bases and J 5 bases, leaving 6 bases between the germline ends. The CDR3 sequence is 13 residues long. CDR3 bases: TGTGCCAGAAGCTTGGGGCCCCACAATGAGCAGTTCTTC. As protein: CARSLGPHNEQFF.

With respect to this clone: Other DNA sequences in the sample encode the same CDR3. The rearrangement links TRBV18 to TRBJ1-1, with 7 bases aligning to TRBD1. This CDR3 comprises 15 residues. Germline V gene sequence: CDR1 KGHSH, CDR2 LQKENI. V was clipped by 0 bases and J by 0 bases; unmatched bases: 1. CDR3 region: CASSPPGTVNTEAFF. The DNA for the CDR3 is TGTGCCAGCTCACCACCAGGGACAGTGAACACTGAAGCTTTCTTT.

The V and J genes are TRBV1 and TRBJ2-7; the D call TRBD1 from the table was never checked on the DNA. TRBV1 constitutes a pseudogene. The CDR3 consists of 17 residues. The CDR3 DNA is TGCACCAGCAGCTATCGCCCGGACAGGGGCGAGACCTACGAGCAGTACTTC. Amino acids: CTSSYRPDRGETYEQYF.

This clone was seen a few times. Other nucleotide sequences in the sample specify the same CDR3. V is TRBV18 and J is TRBJ2-3; 13 bases fit TRBD2. Per germline, CDR1 KGHSH and CDR2 LQKENI. The junction had 1 base not matched to a gene; V was cut back by 3 bases and J by 1 base. The CDR3 runs 16 residues. The CDR3 region has the DNA TGTGCCAGCTCACCCGGACTAGCGGGAGGCACAGATACGCAGTATTTT. Translating it yields CASSPGLAGGTDTQYF.

V usage is TRBV27 and J usage is TRBJ1-1; D is unresolved. The CDR3 consists of 13 residues. Germline CDR1 reads MNHEY; CDR2 reads SMNVEV (reference sequence). V was shortened by 5 bases and J by 2 bases, with 9 bases between the two germline ends. The CDR3 protein is CASSRKPNTEAFF. The CDR3 nucleotides are TGTGCCAGCAGTCGTAAACCTAACACTGAAGCTTTCTTT.

The chain is built from TRBV28 and TRBJ2-7; the match to TRBD1 covers 9 bases. Germline CDR1 reads MDHEN; CDR2 reads SYDVKM. This CDR3 spans 16 amino acids. V was pared by 2 bases and J by 6 bases, with 11 bases of the junction left unmatched. The CDR3 here is CASSLVGTGTHREQYF. CDR3 in DNA: TGTGCCAGCAGTTTAGTGGGGACAGGGACCCATCGCGAGCAGTACTTC.

This clone occurred once. The chain links TRBV18 to TRBJ2-3; unclear D gene. Trimming took 3 bases from V and 2 from J, leaving 15 bases between them. The length of the CDR3 is 16 residues. Germline V gives CDR1 KGHSH, CDR2 LQKENI. The CDR3 spells CASSPVGRYSTDTQYF. The DNA of the CDR3 is TGTGCCAGCTCACCTGTGGGCAGATACTCCACAGATACGCAGTATTTT. The full variable domain, completed using reference TRBV18 and TRBJ2-3, is NAGVMQNPRHLVRRRGQEARLRCSPMKGHSHVYWYRQLPEEGLKFMVYLQKENIIDESGMPKERFSAEFPKEGPSILRIQQVVRGDSAAYFCASSPVGRYSTDTQYFGPGTRLTVL.

The rearrangement joins TRBV7-9 to TRBJ2-2; D is unresolved. Germline CDR1 reads SEHNR; CDR2 reads FQNEAQ (reference sequence). The CDR3 runs 13 residues. Trimming removed 6 bases at V and 5 bases at J, with 10 bases between. The CDR3, as DNA: TGTGCCAGCAGTCAAGTACTAACCGGGGAGCTGTTTTTT. This gives the protein CASSQVLTGELFF.

CDR3 sequence: CASSSLPRDKTDTQYF. For the CDR3, the DNA is TGTGCCAGTAGTTCCCTCCCGCGGGACAAGACAGATACGCAGTATTTT. J is TRBJ2-3 and V is TRBV19; D is tentatively TRBD1 or TRBD2 (6 bases each). Trimming shortened V by 5 bases and J by 3 bases, and 18 bases separated the two germline ends. The CDR3 is 16 residues long. CDR1 and CDR2 (germline): LNHDA, SQIVND (reference sequence). Together with reference TRBV19 and TRBJ2-3, the CDR3 gives the full variable domain: DGGITQSPKYLFRKEGQNVTLSCEQNLNHDAMYWYRQDPGQGLRLIYYSQIVNDFQKGDIAEGYSVSREKKESFPLTVTSAQKNPTAFYLCASSSLPRDKTDTQYFGPGTRLTVL.